One and the same sample provided the 3 T cell receptor beta chains below, sequenced in a study of blood T cells in healthy people across ages. PCR was performed a second time for about 7 to 12 cycles using a sample-barcoded 5' primer and a J-beta primer mix. TCRdb used MiXCR to reprocess the 5' RACE reads, holding one entry per CDR3 protein. The sample carries 650,000 to 800,000 distinct CDR3 sequences, under 45% recorded once. The sample taken for sequencing was blood. The receptors were sampled from a man in his sixties in good health.

This chain uses TRBV29-1 with TRBJ1-1, with 9 nucleotides matching TRBD1. This CDR3 contains 15 residues. The V gene end was trimmed by 6 bases and the J gene end by 4 bases; junction bases not matched to a gene: 12. The germline gives CDR1 SQVTM, CDR2 ANQGSEA. The CDR3, as DNA: TGCAGCGTAGTCCAACAGGGGGCGAGGGGCACTGAAGCTTTCTTT. Translating it yields CSVVQQGARGTEAFF.

This clonotype was picked up one time. This chain uses TRBV5-1 with TRBJ2-5; TRBD2 matches 11 bases. Looked up from germline, CDR1 is SGHRS and CDR2 is YFSETQ. Trimming removed 4 bases from V and 11 bases from J; junction bases left unmatched: 16. The CDR3 runs 16 residues. The CDR3 DNA reads TGCGCCAGCAGCCCCCGAGGTAGCGGGGGGGTGCATGAGCAGTACTTC. It encodes CASSPRGSGGVHEQYF.

J is TRBJ2-7 and V is TRBV20-1; TRBD1 or TRBD2 may be the D gene (6 bases each). With 3 bases removed from V and 3 bases from J, the gap between germline ends came to 18 bases. The CDR3 loop spans 15 amino acids. From germline, CDR1 is DFQATT and CDR2 SNEGSKA (reference sequence). CDR3 nucleotides: TGCAGTGCTAGTCCTGGGACGGGGGCCCGCTACGAGCAGTACTTC. Translated: CSASPGTGARYEQYF.